The 28 T cell receptor beta chains below come from one sample, sequenced in a study of T cell responses to AZD1222 COVID-19 vaccine. Produced via immunoSEQ multiplex PCR; TCRdb's table is partial and in-frame only. The sample shows around 120,000 clones, 80% to 95% of them seen only once. The source was peripheral blood, collected 28 days after the second AZD1222 dose. These receptors all come from an adult who received the AZD1222 COVID-19 vaccine.

The V and J genes are TRBV7-2 and TRBJ1-1; TRBD1 agrees at 7 bases. Trimming took 5 bases from V and 0 from J; bases not matched to a gene: 3. The CDR3 covers 14 residues. The V gene's germline CDR1 is SGHTA and CDR2 FQGNSA. The CDR3 DNA sequence: TGTGCCAGCAGCGGGGGACAGCTGAACACTGAAGCTTTCTTT. Translating it yields CASSGGQLNTEAFF.

This chain uses TRBV10-3 with TRBJ1-1; tentatively, D is TRBD1 (6 bases). V was trimmed by 7 bases and J by 0 bases, leaving 15 bases between them. The CDR3 is 15 residues long. Germline CDR1 and CDR2: ENHRY and SYGVKD. CDR3 sequence reads: CAITQGTIMNTEAFF. The CDR3, as DNA: TGTGCCATCACTCAGGGGACCATCATGAACACTGAAGCTTTCTTT.

The chain recombines TRBV28 with TRBJ2-7; D possibly corresponds to TRBD2 (7 bases). Germline loops: CDR1 MDHEN, CDR2 SYDVKM. The CDR3 runs to 14 residues. Trimming cost V 11 bases and J 2 bases, with 19 bases left between them. CDR3 nucleotides: TGTGCCTCACGGGGGGCGTACGCTACCTACGAGCAGTACTTC. Translation gives CASRGAYATYEQYF.

This chain connects TRBV5-4 to TRBJ1-4, with 9 bases aligning to TRBD1. V lost 4 bases to trimming and J lost 6 bases; unmatched junction nucleotides: 4. Germline lookup yields CDR1 SGHNT and CDR2 YYREEE (reference sequence). CDR3 length: 14 residues. For the CDR3, the DNA is TGTGCCAGCAGCAGGGACAGGGAGGATGAAAAACTGTTTTTT. Its protein is CASSRDREDEKLFF.

The rearrangement joins TRBV5-6 to TRBJ2-7; D assignment may be TRBD1 or TRBD2 (6 bases each). The germline V gene encodes CDR1 SGHDT and CDR2 YYEEEE. The CDR3 is 16 residues long. V was shortened by 4 bases and J by 2 bases, with 19 bases between the two germline ends. CDR3 residues: CASSRRSGALAYEQYF. The CDR3 region has the DNA TGTGCCAGCAGCCGCCGGTCGGGGGCCCTTGCCTACGAGCAGTACTTC.

The chain uses TRBV29-1 and TRBJ1-6; 8 bases fit TRBD1. The CDR3 is 15 amino acids. The germline CDR1 and CDR2 sequences are SQVTM and ANQGSEA. This CDR3 is CAFQQGGSYNSPLHF. CDR3 nucleotides: TGCGCCTTTCAACAGGGGGGCTCCTATAATTCACCCCTCCACTTT.

The chain links TRBV7-9 to TRBJ2-7, with 7 bases aligning to TRBD1. This CDR3 is built from 14 residues. Germline V gene lookup returns CDR1 SEHNR and CDR2 FQNEAQ (reference sequence). V was clipped by 5 bases and J by 4 bases; unmatched bases: 8. The CDR3 region has the DNA TGTGCCAGCAGCAGAGGAACAGGGGAGTACGAGCAGTACTTC. It is translated as CASSRGTGEYEQYF.

J is TRBJ2-5 and V is TRBV7-9; D call uncertain. Germline V gene sequence: CDR1 SEHNR, CDR2 FQNEAQ (reference sequence). The CDR3 is 14 amino acids. Trimming left V 5 bases short and J 1 base short, with 11 bases between. The DNA of the CDR3 is TGTGCCAGCAGCCCTCAGGAGATCCAAGAGACCCAGTACTTC. Protein sequence: CASSPQEIQETQYF.

This rearrangement joins TRBV19 to TRBJ2-7, with 11 bases identical to TRBD1. Germline V gene sequence: CDR1 LNHDA, CDR2 SQIVND (reference sequence). The CDR3 consists of 16 residues. The J segment lost 0 bases and the V segment lost 5 bases, leaving 6 bases of the junction unmatched. The CDR3 bases are TGTGCCAGTAGTCCCAGCGGACAGGGGGCCTCCTACGAGCAGTACTTC. Amino acid sequence: CASSPSGQGASYEQYF.

The rearrangement links TRBV28 to TRBJ2-7; perhaps TRBD2 as D (6 bases). Trimming removed 5 bases at V and 2 bases at J, with 16 bases between. Germline V CDR1 and CDR2: MDHEN, SYDVKM. The CDR3 has 15 residues. The CDR3 loop is CASSESGRSTYEQYF. The CDR3 nucleotides are TGTGCCAGCAGTGAAAGCGGGCGGAGTACCTACGAGCAGTACTTC. The variable domain in full, with the rest retrieved from reference TRBV28 and TRBJ2-7, is DVKVTQSSRYLVKRTGEKVFLECVQDMDHENMFWYRQDPGLGLRLIYFSYDVKMKEKGDIPEGYSVSREKKERFSLILESASTNQTSMYLCASSESGRSTYEQYFGPGTRLTVT.

The chain joins TRBV25-1 to TRBJ2-1; the match to TRBD2 covers 7 bases. The germline V gene encodes CDR1 MGHDK and CDR2 SYGVNS. The CDR3 runs to 15 residues. The junction had 10 bases not matched to a gene; V was cut back by 10 bases and J by 1 base. The CDR3 region is CATLRAGVSYNEQFF. The CDR3 DNA is TGTGCCACCCTCCGGGCGGGAGTATCCTACAATGAGCAGTTCTTC.

The rearrangement uses TRBV4-1 and TRBJ1-3; possible D gene TRBD1, 5 bases. Trimming removed 1 base from V and 4 bases from J, with 17 bases in between. The germline CDR1 and CDR2 sequences are MGHRA and YSYEKL. This CDR3 contains 17 residues. This CDR3 is CASSQVPGRPAGNTIYF. The CDR3 nucleotides are TGCGCCAGCAGCCAAGTCCCGGGACGGCCGGCGGGAAACACCATATATTTT.

The V gene is TRBV28, the J gene TRBJ2-5, with D possibly TRBD1 on 6 matching bases. Germline V gene data show CDR1 as MDHEN and CDR2 as SYDVKM. The V gene lost 8 bases and the J gene lost 2 bases, with 15 bases spanning the gap. CDR3 length: 14 residues. CDR3 nucleotides: TGTGCCAGCCGAAGATGGGACACGCAAGAGACCCAGTACTTC. Translated, it gives CASRRWDTQETQYF.

This chain connects TRBV4-1 to TRBJ1-1; D is unresolved. The CDR3 has 15 amino acids. In germline, CDR1 is MGHRA, CDR2 YSYEKL. V shed 4 bases and J shed 1 base, with 13 bases lying between them. This chain's CDR3 is CASSPITSGNTEAFF. CDR3 bases: TGCGCCAGCAGCCCGATTACGTCGGGGAACACTGAAGCTTTCTTT.

V gene TRBV28 combines with J gene TRBJ2-2; D not certain. V dropped 3 bases and J dropped 7 bases, with 9 bases sitting between them. This CDR3 is built from 13 residues. Germline V CDR1 and CDR2: MDHEN, SYDVKM. The CDR3 protein is CASSFPLSGELFF. CDR3 DNA sequence: TGTGCCAGCAGTTTCCCTCTGAGCGGGGAGCTGTTTTTT.

The J gene is TRBJ1-3, the V gene TRBV11-2; D remains ambiguous. Germline V gives CDR1 SGHAT, CDR2 FQNNGV. V lost 6 bases to trimming and J lost 0 bases, with 9 bases between them. This CDR3 has 14 residues. CDR3 region: CASRTTFSGNTIYF. The DNA for the CDR3 is TGTGCCAGCAGAACGACTTTCTCTGGAAACACCATATATTTT. The full variable domain, with the rest looked up from reference TRBV11-2 and TRBJ1-3, is EAGVAQSPRYKIIEKRQSVAFWCNPISGHATLYWYQQILGQGPKLLIQFQNNGVVDDSQLPKDRFSAERLKGVDSTLKIQPAKLEDSAVYLCASRTTFSGNTIYFGEGSWLTVV.

The chain links TRBV5-8 to TRBJ2-2; weak D call: TRBD1 (6 bases). From germline, CDR1 is SGHTS and CDR2 YDEGEE. The V end was cut by 0 bases, the J end by 0 bases, with 21 bases between. The CDR3 is 20 residues long. CDR3: CASSLAGTKTVHANTGELFF. As DNA, the CDR3 is TGTGCCAGCAGCTTGGCCGGGACAAAAACCGTACACGCGAACACCGGGGAGCTGTTTTTT.

Here the CDR3 DNA reads TGTGCCAGCAAATCGATTGAGCAGAACACTGAAGCTTTCTTT. Translation gives CASKSIEQNTEAFF. The chain couples TRBV6-5 to TRBJ1-1; D remains ambiguous. This CDR3 has 14 residues. Germline lookup yields CDR1 MNHEY and CDR2 SVGAGI. V shed 7 bases and J shed 1 base, with 13 bases lying between them.

The chain uses TRBV6-4 and TRBJ1-2, with TRBD1 as a possible D gene (6 bases). The length of the CDR3 is 16 residues. From germline, CDR1 is MRHNA and CDR2 SNTAGT. The germline V and J ends were trimmed by 0 bases and 4 bases, with 15 bases remaining between them. CDR3 sequence (DNA): TGTGCCAGCAGTGACTCCGCGGGGGCGCGGGGCTATGGCTACACCTTC. It codes for CASSDSAGARGYGYTF.

Regarding this clone: Other DNA sequences in the same sample also yield this CDR3. This CDR3 reads CASSSGTGGNTIYF. DNA of the CDR3: TGCGCCAGCAGCTCCGGGACAGGAGGAAACACCATATATTTT. J is TRBJ1-3 and V is TRBV5-1; 8 positions match TRBD1. The trim removed 3 bases at V and 4 bases at J, leaving 3 bases unmatched. CDR3 length: 14 amino acids. Germline V gene sequence: CDR1 SGHRS, CDR2 YFSETQ.

This chain links TRBV5-4 with TRBJ2-1, with a weak D call TRBD1 (6 bases). The V end lost 4 bases, the J end lost 3 bases, and 14 bases lay between the germline ends. The CDR3 extends over 15 amino acids. Germline CDR1 reads SGHNT; CDR2 reads YYREEE (reference sequence). CDR3 coding DNA: TGTGCCAGCAGCGATCGGACAGCTGTCTACAATGAGCAGTTCTTC. The encoded protein is CASSDRTAVYNEQFF.

The rearrangement uses TRBV24-1 and TRBJ2-1, with D unresolved. Deletions cut 4 bases from V and 6 bases from J, with 9 bases between. Germline V CDR1 and CDR2: KGHDR, SFDVKD. The length of the CDR3 is 13 residues. CDR3 protein: CATSEIISNEQFF. The CDR3, as DNA: TGTGCCACCAGTGAGATAATAAGCAATGAGCAGTTCTTC.

This clone was seen a single time. This sequence joins TRBV6-5 and TRBJ1-2; no clear D gene. Germline CDR1 is MNHEY and CDR2 is SVGAGI. CDR3 size: 12 residues. Between the trimmed V and J ends, which lost 0 bases and 7 bases, there was a span of 6 bases. The CDR3 DNA is TGTGCCAGCAGTTACTCGGGCCTTGGCTACACCTTC. Its translation: CASSYSGLGYTF.

The V gene is TRBV28, the J gene TRBJ1-5; 9 bases fit TRBD1. Per germline, CDR1 MDHEN and CDR2 SYDVKM. CDR3 length: 16 residues. Germline trimming cut 4 bases from V and 4 bases from J; bases unmatched to any gene: 8. As DNA, the CDR3 is TGTGCCAGCAGTTCACCCGACAGGGGGATAAATCAGCCCCAGCATTTT. It encodes CASSSPDRGINQPQHF. Full variable domain (missing parts from reference TRBV28 and TRBJ1-5): DVKVTQSSRYLVKRTGEKVFLECVQDMDHENMFWYRQDPGLGLRLIYFSYDVKMKEKGDIPEGYSVSREKKERFSLILESASTNQTSMYLCASSSPDRGINQPQHFGDGTRLSIL.

This rearrangement joins TRBV7-2 to TRBJ2-5, with a possible D match to TRBD2 (6 bases). Germline values: CDR1 SGHTA, CDR2 FQGNSA. The CDR3 totals 15 residues. V was clipped by 7 bases and J by 0 bases, with 15 bases between them. The CDR3 sequence is CASTPGGEYQETQYF. CDR3 nucleotide sequence: TGTGCCAGCACGCCCGGCGGGGAGTACCAAGAGACCCAGTACTTC.

The sample holds a few counts of this clone. The chain uses TRBV5-1 and TRBJ1-5; D gene unclear. The CDR3 has 15 amino acids. The V end lost 1 base, the J end lost 4 bases, and 12 bases lay between the germline ends. Germline V lookup: CDR1 SGHRS, CDR2 YFSETQ. The CDR3, as DNA: TGCGCCAGCAGCTTGAGCGCAGGTCGTAATCAGCCCCAGCATTTT. This sequence encodes CASSLSAGRNQPQHF.

This clone was recorded once. The chain is built from TRBV6-1 and TRBJ1-2; D is unclear. In germline, CDR1 is MNHNS, CDR2 SASEGT. V was shortened by 5 bases and J by 0 bases, with 13 bases between the two germline ends. This CDR3 has 15 residues. The CDR3 DNA follows: TGTGCCAGCAGTCCGGACTTTAGAGCTAACTATGGCTACACCTTC. Its protein is CASSPDFRANYGYTF.

This clone was seen only a few times. This chain uses TRBV28 with TRBJ1-2; 7 bases are a match to TRBD1. Germline V CDR1 and CDR2: MDHEN, SYDVKM. Trimming cost V 5 bases and J 6 bases; bases outside gene matches: 12. The CDR3 totals 15 residues. CDR3 residues: CASSLGSRGVDGYTF. CDR3 in DNA: TGTGCCAGCAGTCTAGGTTCCAGGGGGGTTGATGGCTACACCTTC.